The 11 T cell receptor beta chains below were found in one sample sequenced in a study of shared clonotypes between healthy human individuals. Using immunoSEQ multiplex PCR, the repertoire was profiled, and TCRdb retains in-frame clones only, with some absent. The sample has 1,400,000 or so clones, around 98.5% seen once. The sequenced material came from naive CD4+ T cells sorted from blood. Specified subset: CD45RA+ positively selected. The source is a man younger than 40 in good health.

Notes on this clone: This sample includes further DNA sequences coding for the same CDR3. The rearrangement joins TRBV29-1 to TRBJ2-5; 8 nucleotides agree with TRBD1. This CDR3 comprises 12 residues. CDR1 is SQVTM and CDR2 is ANQGSEA in the germline V gene. With V trimmed by 6 bases and J by 5 bases, 5 bases remained unmatched. The DNA for the CDR3 is TGCAGCGTAGTACAGGGGGGCGAGACCCAGTACTTC. This codes for CSVVQGGETQYF. Full variable domain (missing parts from reference TRBV29-1 and TRBJ2-5): SAVISQKPSRDICQRGTSLTIQCQVDSQVTMMFWYRQQPGQSLTLIATANQGSEATYESGFVIDKFPISRPNLTFSTLTVSNMSPEDSSIYLCSVVQGGETQYFGPGTRLLVL.

V gene TRBV18 combines with J gene TRBJ2-4; D is ambiguous. This CDR3 has 16 residues. The germline CDR1 and CDR2 sequences are KGHSH and LQKENI. With 3 bases removed from V and 0 bases from J, the gap between germline ends came to 12 bases. The CDR3 reads CASSPISPIAKNIQYF. The CDR3 region has the DNA TGTGCCAGCTCACCGATTTCACCCATAGCCAAAAACATTCAGTACTTC. The full variable domain, its missing parts supplied by reference TRBV18 and TRBJ2-4, is NAGVMQNPRHLVRRRGQEARLRCSPMKGHSHVYWYRQLPEEGLKFMVYLQKENIIDESGMPKERFSAEFPKEGPSILRIQQVVRGDSAAYFCASSPISPIAKNIQYFGAGTRLSVL.

The V and J genes are TRBV5-4 and TRBJ2-7; the match to TRBD1 covers 7 bases. J lost 2 bases, V lost 4 bases, and 9 bases had no gene match. The CDR3 loop spans 15 amino acids. The germline V gene encodes CDR1 SGHNT and CDR2 YYREEE (reference sequence). This chain's CDR3 is CASSPGGQLTYEQYF. CDR3 sequence (DNA): TGTGCCAGCAGCCCAGGGGGACAGCTAACCTACGAGCAGTACTTC.

The gene calls are TRBV7-6 and TRBJ2-7; unclear D gene. CDR1 and CDR2 from the germline V gene are SGHVS and FNYEAQ. The CDR3 is 15 amino acids. The germline V and J ends were trimmed by 2 bases and 0 bases, with 11 bases remaining between them. Here the CDR3 reads CASSLRLSRSYEQYF. The CDR3 DNA reads as TGTGCCAGCAGCTTACGGCTATCGCGCTCCTACGAGCAGTACTTC.

The chain carries TRBV18 and TRBJ2-5; 9 bases line up with TRBD1. The junction had 5 bases not matched to a gene; V was cut back by 4 bases and J by 5 bases. The CDR3 extends over 14 amino acids. In germline, CDR1 is KGHSH, CDR2 LQKENI. The CDR3 DNA reads TGTGCCAGCTCACAGGGACAGGGTACTGAGACCCAGTACTTC. Translated, it gives CASSQGQGTETQYF.

The chain uses TRBV7-9 and TRBJ2-5, with 10 bases fitting TRBD2. Germline loops: CDR1 SEHNR, CDR2 FQNEAQ (reference sequence). This CDR3 is built from 16 residues. With V trimmed by 5 bases and J by 3 bases, 9 bases remained unmatched. This CDR3 reads CASSASRTSGKETQYF. The CDR3 coding sequence is TGTGCCAGCAGCGCAAGCCGGACTAGCGGAAAAGAGACCCAGTACTTC. The complete variable domain, with remaining parts taken from reference TRBV7-9 and TRBJ2-5, reads DTGVSQNPRHKITKRGQNVTFRCDPISEHNRLYWYRQTLGQGPEFLTYFQNEAQLEKSRLLSDRFSAERPKGSFSTLEIQRTEQGDSAMYLCASSASRTSGKETQYFGPGTRLLVL.

This chain joins TRBV2 and TRBJ2-3; 7 nucleotides line up with TRBD2. Germline-derived CDR1 and CDR2 are SNHLY and FYNNEI. The CDR3 runs 14 residues. V lost 6 bases to trimming and J lost 4 bases; unmatched junction nucleotides: 7. The CDR3 sequence: CASRRTSGADTQYF. The CDR3 coding sequence is TGTGCCAGCAGGAGGACTAGTGGAGCAGATACGCAGTATTTT.

A word on this clone: Other DNA sequences in the same sample also yield this CDR3. The chain combines TRBV5-1 with TRBJ1-3; D gene uncertain. Germline values: CDR1 SGHRS, CDR2 YFSETQ. The CDR3 is 12 amino acids. The V and J ends lost 2 bases and 4 bases respectively, with 4 bases between them. The CDR3 DNA reads TGCGCCAGCAGCTTCCCCGGAAACACCATATATTTT. The encoded protein is CASSFPGNTIYF.

CDR3 protein: CAWSTQTAEKLFF. The CDR3 bases are TGTGCCTGGAGTACCCAGACAGCTGAAAAACTGTTTTTT. This sequence joins TRBV30 and TRBJ1-4; TRBD1 might be the D (5 bases). This CDR3 region has 13 residues. The germline V and J ends were trimmed by 2 bases and 7 bases, with 11 bases remaining between them. The V gene's germline CDR1 is GTSNPN and CDR2 SVGIG (reference sequence).

This chain links TRBV7-9 with TRBJ2-7; no clear D. The ends were cut back, 5 bases at V and 2 bases at J, with 16 bases in the middle. Germline CDR1 and CDR2: SEHNR and FQNEAQ (reference sequence). The CDR3 contains 15 residues. The CDR3 coding sequence is TGTGCCAGCAGCCCGACACCTTTAATTCCCTACGAGCAGTACTTC. Amino acid sequence: CASSPTPLIPYEQYF.

V usage is TRBV7-9 and J usage is TRBJ2-7, with D perhaps matching TRBD1 (5 bases). Germline CDR1 is SEHNR and CDR2 is FQNEAQ (reference sequence). This CDR3 has 18 amino acids. V shed 3 bases and J shed 0 bases, with 21 bases lying between them. In DNA form, the CDR3 reads TGTGCCAGCAGCTTTGGACCGTTTGGGGCGGATAGCTCCTACGAGCAGTACTTC. It codes for CASSFGPFGADSSYEQYF.